This TCR beta chain was captured by sequencing in a study of OX40 agonist ivuxolimab in advanced cancers. At the level of the study: The mean age was approximately 60 years, ranging from about 20 to 90, with about four fifths of participants male. Study results and limitations: CD4+ and CD8+ T cells in blood underwent clonal expansion by week 6 at 0.1 to 3.0 mg/kg. The study found that CD8+ T cells averaged more expanded clones than CD4+.

This clone occurred once. The antigen is undetermined. TCRdb keeps only in-frame clones here, not all; method: immunoSEQ multiplex PCR. The table lists about 110,000 clones, 89% of them singletons. The input for sequencing was CD4+ or CD8+ T cells sorted from blood, taken in a trial of the OX40 agonist ivuxolimab. This TCR came from an adult with an advanced solid tumor such as melanoma, head and neck, liver or kidney cancer.

The CDR3 sequence is CASSLDFWDRGTEAFF. The CDR3 nucleotides read TGCGCCAGCAGCTTGGATTTTTGGGACAGGGGAACTGAAGCTTTCTTT. The V gene is TRBV5-1, the J gene TRBJ1-1; 10 nucleotides match TRBD1. With V trimmed by 0 bases and J by 5 bases, 7 bases remained unmatched. Germline V gene data show CDR1 as SGHRS and CDR2 as YFSETQ. The CDR3 loop spans 16 amino acids.